What follows are 29 T cell receptor beta chains derived from one specimen sequenced in a study of blood T cell repertoires in COVID-19. Clones were sequenced by immunoSEQ multiplex PCR, and TCRdb holds only the in-frame ones, with some missing. The sample has tens of thousands of clones, around 75% seen once. The sample consisted of peripheral blood. These receptor sequences come from a human donor in a cohort sampled during active COVID-19.

The chain employs TRBV19 and TRBJ2-5; maybe TRBD2 (6 bases). Trimming removed 3 bases from V and 5 bases from J, with 16 bases in between. The CDR3 loop spans 15 amino acids. CDR1 and CDR2 (germline): LNHDA, SQIVND (reference sequence). CDR3 coding DNA: TGTGCCAGTAGTATGGAGGAGGGTTTCCTCGAGACCCAGTACTTC. Translating it yields CASSMEEGFLETQYF.

The genes are TRBV30 and TRBJ1-1; D is perhaps TRBD1 (5 bases). The germline V gene has CDR1 GTSNPN and CDR2 SVGIG (reference sequence). V was shortened by 5 bases and J by 7 bases, with 14 bases between the two germline ends. The CDR3 length is 12 residues. The DNA of the CDR3 is TGTGCCTGGGGGGACGGGAGGAGTGAAGCTTTCTTT. Amino acid sequence: CAWGDGRSEAFF.

The chain links TRBV5-1 to TRBJ2-1; a weak D match, TRBD2 (6 bases). Germline V lookup: CDR1 SGHRS, CDR2 YFSETQ. The length of the CDR3 is 14 residues. The V end was cut by 6 bases, the J end by 0 bases, with 10 bases between. CDR3 nucleotide sequence: TGCGCCAGCATAGCGGACGTCTCCTACAATGAGCAGTTCTTC. This encodes CASIADVSYNEQFF.

The CDR3 DNA reads TGTGCCAGTAGTATATTGGAGGGAGAAGATACGCAGTATTTT. It specifies CASSILEGEDTQYF. This chain connects TRBV19 to TRBJ2-3; tentatively, D is TRBD2 (6 bases). The CDR3 is 14 amino acids. V was trimmed by 2 bases and J by 5 bases, leaving 11 bases between them. Germline CDR1 reads LNHDA; CDR2 reads SQIVND (reference sequence).

The chain employs TRBV5-5 and TRBJ1-4; tentative D call: TRBD1 (5 bases). V lost 4 bases and J lost 6, with 10 bases in between. Looked up from germline, CDR1 is SGHKS and CDR2 is YYEKEE (reference sequence). The CDR3 totals 13 residues. The DNA of the CDR3 is TGTGCCAGCAGCCCCTCGGGGGATGAAAAACTGTTTTTT. Protein: CASSPSGDEKLFF. The whole variable domain, remainder taken from reference TRBV5-5 and TRBJ1-4, is DAGVTQSPTHLIKTRGQQVTLRCSPISGHKSVSWYQQVLGQGPQFIFQYYEKEERGRGNFPDRFSARQFPNYSSELNVNALLLGDSALYLCASSPSGDEKLFFGSGTQLSVL.

The chain employs TRBV6-5 and TRBJ1-2; tentatively, D is TRBD1 (5 bases). CDR3 length: 14 amino acids. Germline CDR1 is MNHEY and CDR2 is SVGAGI. V dropped 5 bases and J dropped 5 bases, with 15 bases sitting between them. The CDR3 nucleotides read TGTGCCAGCAGTAGCGACAGTAACAGTTATGGCTACACCTTC. It encodes CASSSDSNSYGYTF.

The table lists this clone with a few counts. V gene TRBV12-3 or TRBV12-4 combines with J gene TRBJ2-5; D might be TRBD2 (6 bases). V was cut by 6 bases and J by 2 bases, with 10 bases left in between. The CDR3 is made up of 13 amino acids. CDR3: CASSLGRQETQYF. For the CDR3, the DNA is TGTGCCAGCAGCCTTGGGAGGCAAGAGACCCAGTACTTC.

The chain joins TRBV7-2 to TRBJ1-1, with D possibly being TRBD1 (5 bases). The CDR3 sequence is 14 residues long. Trimming pared 4 bases from V and 4 bases from J, leaving 13 bases between. The germline V gene encodes CDR1 SGHTA and CDR2 FQGNSA. CDR3 sequence (DNA): TGTGCCAGCAGCTCACCCCCGGGGGGCACTGAAGCTTTCTTT. This sequence encodes CASSSPPGGTEAFF.

The rearrangement joins TRBV24-1 to TRBJ2-7; D is unclear. Germline lookup yields CDR1 KGHDR and CDR2 SFDVKD. The CDR3 spans 13 residues. V was clipped by 5 bases and J by 1 base, with 8 bases between them. CDR3 coding DNA: TGTGCCACCAGTGCGGCGGATTCCTACGAGCAGTACTTC. It yields the protein CATSAADSYEQYF.

This chain links TRBV15 with TRBJ2-1; TRBD2 matches at 9 bases. Germline CDR1 is LNHNV and CDR2 is YYDKDF (reference sequence). This CDR3 has 15 amino acids. The junction had 13 bases not matched to a gene; V was cut back by 9 bases and J by 7 bases. CDR3 sequence (DNA): TGTGCCACTCAATTGGCGGGAGGGTTTAGGAATGAGCAGTTCTTC. Amino acid sequence: CATQLAGGFRNEQFF.

V gene TRBV30 combines with J gene TRBJ2-7; D remains ambiguous. The CDR3 is 11 residues long. V was pared by 3 bases and J by 6 bases, with 9 bases between. Germline V lookup: CDR1 GTSNPN, CDR2 SVGIG (reference sequence). The CDR3 nucleotides read TGTGCCTGGAGCGACTCGCTCGAGCAGTACTTC. It yields the protein CAWSDSLEQYF. Based on the CDR3 plus reference TRBV30 and TRBJ2-7, the full variable domain is SQTIHQWPATLVQPVGSPLSLECTVEGTSNPNLYWYRQAAGRGLQLLFYSVGIGQISSEVPQNLSASRPQDRQFILSSKKLLLSDSGFYLCAWSDSLEQYFGPGTRLTVT.

The chain joins TRBV6-1 to TRBJ2-7, with D possibly being TRBD2 (6 bases). V lost 2 bases, J lost 5 bases, and 13 bases lay in between. There are 14 residues in the CDR3. Per germline, CDR1 MNHNS and CDR2 SASEGT. CDR3 region: CASSEYGRGDEQYF. The DNA for the CDR3 is TGTGCCAGCAGTGAATACGGGAGAGGGGACGAGCAGTACTTC.

The CDR3 region is CAWSPPGGWYGYTF. CDR3 in DNA: TGTGCCTGGAGCCCACCGGGGGGCTGGTATGGCTACACCTTC. The V call is TRBV30, the J call TRBJ1-2; TRBD1 might be the D (6 bases). This CDR3 has 14 amino acids. CDR1 and CDR2 (germline): GTSNPN, SVGIG (reference sequence). Trimming stripped 3 bases from V and 5 bases from J, with 16 bases between.

The rearrangement joins TRBV6-5 to TRBJ1-2, with 10 bases aligning to TRBD1. This CDR3 spans 14 amino acids. Germline values: CDR1 MNHEY, CDR2 SVGAGI. The J segment lost 8 bases and the V segment lost 6 bases, leaving 9 bases of the junction unmatched. This chain's CDR3 is CASRRQGAWGGYTF. DNA for the CDR3: TGTGCCAGCAGACGACAGGGGGCATGGGGCGGCTACACCTTC.

The rearrangement links TRBV5-5 to TRBJ2-7; TRBD2 might be the D (6 bases). The CDR3 is made up of 16 amino acids. V was cut by 4 bases and J by 0 bases, with 17 bases left in between. The germline gives CDR1 SGHKS, CDR2 YYEKEE (reference sequence). CDR3 DNA sequence: TGTGCCAGCAGCGAGCTCGGCGGGACGGACTCCTACGAGCAGTACTTC. Protein product: CASSELGGTDSYEQYF.

V usage is TRBV5-1 and J usage is TRBJ2-5, with D unresolved. V dropped 4 bases and J dropped 4 bases, with 8 bases sitting between them. This CDR3 has 12 amino acids. Germline CDR1 reads SGHRS; CDR2 reads YFSETQ. The chain's CDR3 is CASSETSETQYF. The CDR3, as DNA: TGCGCCAGCAGCGAGACTTCAGAGACCCAGTACTTC.

The J gene is TRBJ1-1, the V gene TRBV10-3, with D uncertain. The CDR3 totals 16 residues. The V gene's germline CDR1 is ENHRY and CDR2 SYGVKD. Trimming cost V 0 bases and J 4 bases, with 15 bases left between them. The DNA for the CDR3 is TGTGCCATCAGTGAGTCGGCTGGGCAGCCTGCCACTGAAGCTTTCTTT. This gives the protein CAISESAGQPATEAFF.

The rearrangement uses TRBV7-8 and TRBJ1-5; D gene uncertain. The CDR3 loop spans 14 amino acids. Germline V gene lookup returns CDR1 SGHVS and CDR2 FQNEAQ. V was pared by 5 bases and J by 0 bases, with 8 bases between. In DNA form, the CDR3 reads TGTGCCAGCAGCCTTGAGTATAGCAATCAGCCCCAGCATTTT. This gives the protein CASSLEYSNQPQHF. The complete variable domain, with remaining parts taken from reference TRBV7-8 and TRBJ1-5, reads GAGVSQSPRYKVAKRGQDVALRCDPISGHVSLFWYQQALGQGPEFLTYFQNEAQLDKSGLPSDRFFAERPEGSVSTLKIQRTQQEDSAVYLCASSLEYSNQPQHFGDGTRLSIL.

This chain connects TRBV7-8 to TRBJ2-5; D may be TRBD2 (6 bases). The CDR3 is made up of 16 amino acids. V lost 1 base and J 1 base, leaving 13 bases between the germline ends. CDR1 and CDR2 from the germline V gene are SGHVS and FQNEAQ. The CDR3 is CASSLGGGPGQETQYF. The DNA for the CDR3 is TGTGCCAGCAGCTTAGGAGGAGGGCCCGGCCAAGAGACCCAGTACTTC.

The chain couples TRBV5-8 to TRBJ1-1; D is possibly TRBD1 (5 bases). V shed 2 bases and J shed 0 bases, with 11 bases lying between them. This CDR3 spans 15 amino acids. Per the germline V gene, CDR1 is SGHTS and CDR2 is YDEGEE. The CDR3, as DNA: TGTGCCAGCAGCTTTACTACAGGATTGAACACTGAAGCTTTCTTT. Amino acid sequence: CASSFTTGLNTEAFF.

The chain uses TRBV11-1 and TRBJ2-7; a weak D match, TRBD2 (6 bases). Germline V gene data show CDR1 as SGHAT and CDR2 as FQDESV (reference sequence). Trimming took 2 bases from V and 1 from J, leaving 6 bases between them. This CDR3 contains 13 residues. The CDR3 bases are TGTGCCAGCAGCTTACGGGAGTCCTACGAGCAGTACTTC. It codes for CASSLRESYEQYF.

The chain links TRBV28 to TRBJ1-4; TRBD1 might be the D (5 bases). The CDR3 contains 14 residues. V was clipped by 3 bases and J by 7 bases, with 12 bases between them. The V gene's germline CDR1 is MDHEN and CDR2 SYDVKM. The CDR3 loop is CASSFGQGTEKLFF. The CDR3, as DNA: TGTGCCAGCAGTTTTGGGCAGGGTACTGAAAAACTGTTTTTT.

The chain joins TRBV4-3 to TRBJ2-6; TRBD1 matches at 8 bases. The CDR3 has 18 amino acids. Germline loops: CDR1 LGHNA, CDR2 YSLEER. V was clipped by 0 bases and J by 2 bases; unmatched bases: 6. This CDR3 reads CASSQEWTGTAGANVLTF. The CDR3, as DNA: TGCGCCAGCAGCCAAGAATGGACAGGGACTGCTGGGGCCAACGTCCTGACTTTC.

The genes are TRBV2 and TRBJ2-5, with 9 bases identical to TRBD1. The germline CDR1 and CDR2 sequences are SNHLY and FYNNEI. The CDR3 is 15 amino acids. V gave up 4 bases and J gave up 4 bases; unmatched junction bases: 7. The CDR3 is CASSVDRGDGETQYF. The CDR3 region has the DNA TGTGCCAGCAGTGTTGACAGGGGGGATGGAGAGACCCAGTACTTC.

This clone has only one observation. The rearrangement links TRBV4-3 to TRBJ1-2, with D possibly matching TRBD1 (5 bases). V lost 3 bases, J lost 7 bases, and 15 bases lay in between. Germline loops: CDR1 LGHNA, CDR2 YSLEER. The CDR3 runs to 14 residues. As DNA, the CDR3 is TGCGCCAGCAGCCAGTTATCGCAGGGCGGTGGCTACACCTTC. Translated, it gives CASSQLSQGGGYTF.

The V call is TRBV10-1, the J call TRBJ2-2, with 8 nucleotides matching TRBD1. Germline V CDR1 and CDR2: WNHNN, SYGVQD (reference sequence). V lost 2 bases to trimming and J lost 6 bases; unmatched junction nucleotides: 8. The CDR3 extends over 16 amino acids. The CDR3 spells CASSERTGLDAGELFF. The CDR3 DNA reads TGCGCCAGCAGTGAGAGGACAGGGCTGGATGCCGGGGAGCTGTTTTTT.

The rearrangement joins TRBV3-1 (or the pseudogene TRBV3-2) to TRBJ2-3; a weak D match, TRBD1 (6 bases). V was cut by 3 bases and J by 9 bases, with 16 bases left in between. This CDR3 spans 14 amino acids. Germline assignment: CDR1 LGHDT and CDR2 YNNKEL (reference sequence). CDR3 amino acids: CASSQGDLQGTQYF. CDR3 nucleotides: TGTGCCAGCAGCCAGGGAGACCTACAGGGAACGCAGTATTTT.

The rearrangement links TRBV9 to TRBJ1-4; TRBD1 might be the D (5 bases). The CDR3 spans 16 residues. Germline CDR1 SGDLS, CDR2 YYNGEE. Trimming left V 4 bases short and J 6 bases short, with 19 bases between. The CDR3 region is CASSSRGDGQDEKLFF. The CDR3, as DNA: TGTGCCAGCAGCAGCCGGGGGGACGGACAAGATGAAAAACTGTTTTTT.

This clone was counted a single time. This chain links TRBV7-9 with TRBJ1-2; 7 bases fit TRBD1. Germline V lookup: CDR1 SEHNR, CDR2 FQNEAQ (reference sequence). The CDR3 length is 14 residues. V lost 4 bases, J lost 5 bases, and 7 bases stayed unmatched. The CDR3: CASSSNDRAYGYTF. In nucleotides, the CDR3 is TGTGCCAGCAGCTCCAACGACAGGGCTTATGGCTACACCTTC.